The 23 T cell receptor beta chains presented below share a single source sample, sequenced in a study of graft-versus-host responses after intestinal transplantation. Only in-frame clones appear in the TCRdb table, and some are missing; sequencing was by immunoSEQ multiplex PCR. The table lists 60,000 or so clones, 90% to 95% of them singletons. The sample in question was PBMCs, obtained roughly 120 days after intestinal transplantation. The receptor source for this set is a human patient who received an intestinal transplant, so some T cells may come from the graft donor.

The chain employs TRBV11-2 and TRBJ1-1; D may be TRBD1 (5 bases). The CDR3 covers 15 residues. From germline, CDR1 is SGHAT and CDR2 FQNNGV. The V end lost 5 bases, the J end lost 2 bases, and 15 bases lay between the germline ends. Here the CDR3 DNA reads TGTGCCAGCAGCCCCTTGGGGCAGGTCAACACTGAAGCTTTCTTT. Translating it yields CASSPLGQVNTEAFF.

The gene calls are TRBV6-4 and TRBJ1-1; no definite D call. V was clipped by 3 bases and J by 0 bases, with 8 bases between them. The length of the CDR3 is 14 residues. Germline CDR1 and CDR2: MRHNA and SNTAGT. The DNA of the CDR3 is TGTGCCAGCAGTGAAACAGAGTTGAACACTGAAGCTTTCTTT. Translating it yields CASSETELNTEAFF.

The chain has TRBV7-2 and TRBJ2-3, with a weak D call TRBD2 (5 bases). CDR1 is SGHTA, CDR2 FQGNSA, per germline. The CDR3 runs 15 residues. The V gene lost 0 bases and the J gene lost 0 bases, with 7 bases spanning the gap. As DNA, the CDR3 is TGTGCCAGCAGCTTAGCCCCGGGGAGCACAGATACGCAGTATTTT. This translates into CASSLAPGSTDTQYF.

This clone came up a few times. The CDR3 DNA sequence: TGTGCCAGTAGTATTGGAAACACCATATATTTT. Its translation: CASSIGNTIYF. This sequence joins TRBV19 and TRBJ1-3; D is undetermined. Germline values: CDR1 LNHDA, CDR2 SQIVND (reference sequence). There are 11 residues in the CDR3. V lost 3 bases and J 3 bases, leaving 0 bases between the germline ends.

The chain combines TRBV28 with TRBJ1-2, with 11 bases identical to TRBD1. The V gene's germline CDR1 is MDHEN and CDR2 SYDVKM. Unmatched junction bases numbered 9, after V lost 5 bases and J lost 4 bases. The CDR3 has 16 residues. The DNA for the CDR3 is TGTGCCAGCAGTCCACCGGGACAGGGGGGTGCCTATGGCTACACCTTC. Its translation: CASSPPGQGGAYGYTF.

This clone came up a few times. At one end the junction does not follow the germline gene, possibly because of a read error. The chain is built from TRBV2 and TRBJ2-4; D gene uncertain. CDR1 and CDR2 from the germline V gene are SNHLY and FYNNEI. This CDR3 has 11 amino acids. The chain's CDR3 is CASRTLGHPDF. The DNA for the CDR3 is TGTGCCAGCCGTACCCTGGGCCACCCGGACTTC.

V gene TRBV19 combines with J gene TRBJ1-6; D possibly corresponds to TRBD1 (6 bases). The V end lost 8 bases, the J end lost 4 bases, and 9 bases lay between the germline ends. The germline V gene has CDR1 LNHDA and CDR2 SQIVND (reference sequence). The length of the CDR3 is 13 residues. CDR3 in DNA: TGTGCCAGTGGGGGGCCGTATAATTCACCCCTCCACTTT. It encodes CASGGPYNSPLHF.

The rearrangement uses TRBV7-9 and TRBJ2-5; 8 bases are a match to TRBD1. Germline V gives CDR1 SEHNR, CDR2 FQNEAQ (reference sequence). With 5 bases clipped from V and 5 bases from J, the junction kept 7 bases outside the gene matches. The CDR3 contains 14 residues. The CDR3 DNA follows: TGTGCCAGCAGCCCGACAGGGGTGTGGGAGACCCAGTACTTC. It is translated as CASSPTGVWETQYF. The full variable domain, its missing parts supplied by reference TRBV7-9 and TRBJ2-5, is DTGVSQNPRHKITKRGQNVTFRCDPISEHNRLYWYRQTLGQGPEFLTYFQNEAQLEKSRLLSDRFSAERPKGSFSTLEIQRTEQGDSAMYLCASSPTGVWETQYFGPGTRLLVL.

J is TRBJ2-7 and V is TRBV20-1; D might be TRBD1 (6 bases). The CDR3 has 11 amino acids. V dropped 7 bases and J dropped 2 bases, with 9 bases sitting between them. CDR1 and CDR2 from the germline V gene are DFQATT and SNEGSKA (reference sequence). CDR3 residues: CSGRGPYEQYF. In DNA form, the CDR3 reads TGCAGTGGCAGGGGCCCCTACGAGCAGTACTTC.

The rearrangement links TRBV9 to TRBJ2-1, with TRBD2 matching over 14 bases. The germline CDR1 and CDR2 sequences are SGDLS and YYNGEE. The V gene end was trimmed by 3 bases and the J gene end by 8 bases; junction bases not matched to a gene: 4. The CDR3 covers 15 residues. In nucleotides, the CDR3 is TGTGCCAGCAGCGCCGGGACTAGCGGGAGTGATGAGCAGTTCTTC. Its protein is CASSAGTSGSDEQFF. The whole variable domain, filled in from reference TRBV9 and TRBJ2-1, reads DSGVTQTPKHLITATGQRVTLRCSPRSGDLSVYWYQQSLDQGLQFLIQYYNGEERAKGNILERFSAQQFPDLHSELNLSSLELGDSALYFCASSAGTSGSDEQFFGPGTRLTVL.

The chain joins TRBV5-1 to TRBJ1-1; D unresolved. Germline V lookup: CDR1 SGHRS, CDR2 YFSETQ. Trimming stripped 0 bases from V and 1 base from J, with 7 bases between. The CDR3 has 14 amino acids. The CDR3 region is CASSLGWGNTEAFF. The CDR3 region has the DNA TGCGCCAGCAGCTTGGGGTGGGGGAACACTGAAGCTTTCTTT.

CDR3 nucleotides: TGTGCCAGCATGATAGGGAGGGCCGGGGAGCTGTTTTTT. Translation gives CASMIGRAGELFF. The chain employs TRBV6-1 and TRBJ2-2; 7 nucleotides align to TRBD2. With V trimmed by 7 bases and J by 6 bases, 5 bases remained unmatched. In germline, CDR1 is MNHNS, CDR2 SASEGT. The CDR3 runs 13 residues.

This chain uses TRBV6-5 with TRBJ2-5, with a possible D match to TRBD1 (6 bases). The ends were cut back, 2 bases at V and 4 bases at J, with 11 bases in the middle. Germline V gives CDR1 MNHEY, CDR2 SVGAGI. This CDR3 is 14 amino acids long. The CDR3 sequence is CASSYPGDLETQYF. The CDR3 coding sequence is TGTGCCAGCAGTTACCCAGGGGATCTAGAGACCCAGTACTTC.

This clone was seen more than once but under ten times. Different DNA sequences within this sample yield the same CDR3. The chain combines TRBV2 with TRBJ2-3; TRBD2 matches 14 bases. J was trimmed by 3 bases and V by 5 bases; bases with no gene match: 1. The CDR3 sequence is 15 residues long. Germline V CDR1 and CDR2: SNHLY, FYNNEI. The CDR3 nucleotides read TGTGCCAGCAGTCGACTAGCGGGAGGGACAGATACGCAGTATTTT. It codes for CASSRLAGGTDTQYF. Supplemented by reference TRBV2 and TRBJ2-3, the full variable domain reads EPEVTQTPSHQVTQMGQEVILRCVPISNHLYFYWYRQILGQKVEFLVSFYNNEISEKSEIFDDQFSVERPDGSNFTLKIRSTKLEDSAMYFCASSRLAGGTDTQYFGPGTRLTVL.

The J gene is TRBJ1-4, the V gene TRBV4-1; D is possibly TRBD1 (6 bases). The CDR3 is 14 residues long. Germline V gene sequence: CDR1 MGHRA, CDR2 YSYEKL. Trimming took 1 base from V and 6 from J, leaving 9 bases between them. CDR3 in amino acids: CASSQAEGDEKLFF. CDR3 in DNA: TGCGCCAGCAGCCAAGCAGAGGGGGATGAAAAACTGTTTTTT.

The chain combines TRBV7-6 with TRBJ1-3; D possibly corresponds to TRBD1 (6 bases). The CDR3 is 14 residues long. CDR1 SGHVS and CDR2 FNYEAQ come from the germline V gene. V dropped 6 bases and J dropped 0 bases, with 9 bases sitting between them. DNA of the CDR3: TGTGCCAGCAGACAAGGGGGCTCTGGAAACACCATATATTTT. Encoded protein: CASRQGGSGNTIYF. Variable domain in full (rest from reference TRBV7-6 and TRBJ1-3): GAGVSQSPRYKVTKRGQDVALRCDPISGHVSLYWYRQALGQGPEFLTYFNYEAQQDKSGLPNDRFSAERPEGSISTLTIQRTEQRDSAMYRCASRQGGSGNTIYFGEGSWLTVV.

V and J are TRBV11-3 and TRBJ2-3; tentative D call: TRBD2 (5 bases). The CDR3 is made up of 19 amino acids. Germline lookup yields CDR1 SGHNT and CDR2 YENEEA. With 2 bases removed from V and 2 bases from J, the gap between germline ends came to 23 bases. The CDR3 here is CASSLTPDKIRGATDTQYF. CDR3 DNA sequence: TGTGCCAGCAGCTTAACCCCCGATAAAATCCGGGGAGCCACAGATACGCAGTATTTT.

This chain links TRBV27 with TRBJ2-7, with TRBD2 matching over 10 bases. The CDR3 is made up of 16 amino acids. CDR1 MNHEY and CDR2 SMNVEV come from the germline V gene (reference sequence). J was trimmed by 3 bases and V by 0 bases; bases with no gene match: 5. CDR3 region: CASSLSLAGEVYEQYF. CDR3 DNA sequence: TGTGCCAGCAGTTTATCCCTAGCGGGAGAGGTCTACGAGCAGTACTTC.

The chain uses TRBV19 and TRBJ2-3; no firm D call. V lost 5 bases, J lost 4 bases, and 10 bases lay in between. The CDR3 runs 13 residues. Germline loops: CDR1 LNHDA, CDR2 SQIVND (reference sequence). CDR3 nucleotides: TGTGCCAGTAGTCCACGGGCCTCAGATACGCAGTATTTT. It translates to CASSPRASDTQYF.

The chain couples TRBV5-5 to TRBJ1-2, with D tentatively TRBD1 (5 bases). CDR1 and CDR2 (germline): SGHKS, YYEKEE (reference sequence). Trimming cost V 0 bases and J 2 bases, with 20 bases left between them. This CDR3 has 18 residues. In nucleotides, the CDR3 is TGTGCCAGCAGCTTGGAGAGGACTCCCCTGGGACGGAACTATGGCTACACCTTC. Its protein is CASSLERTPLGRNYGYTF.

The chain is built from TRBV11-2 and TRBJ2-7, with D perhaps matching TRBD1 or TRBD2 (5 bases each). The V gene's germline CDR1 is SGHAT and CDR2 FQNNGV. The V gene lost 5 bases and the J gene lost 2 bases, with 19 bases spanning the gap. The CDR3 loop spans 16 amino acids. CDR3 sequence reads: CASSLWGRDRAYEQYF. CDR3 DNA sequence: TGTGCCAGCAGCCTTTGGGGACGGGACCGAGCCTACGAGCAGTACTTC.

The chain has TRBV7-8 and TRBJ2-7; D remains unclear. This CDR3 contains 11 residues. V was pared by 4 bases and J by 6 bases, with 7 bases between. CDR1 and CDR2 from the germline V gene are SGHVS and FQNEAQ. The CDR3 region is CASSYHGEQYF. The CDR3 DNA reads as TGTGCCAGCAGCTACCACGGCGAGCAGTACTTC.

The chain links TRBV6-5 to TRBJ1-1; perhaps TRBD1 as D (5 bases). Germline V gene sequence: CDR1 MNHEY, CDR2 SVGAGI. Trimming took 4 bases from V and 0 from J, leaving 12 bases between them. This CDR3 comprises 15 residues. CDR3 nucleotide sequence: TGTGCCAGCAGTTCCCCGGGACGTTTGAACACTGAAGCTTTCTTT. It codes for CASSSPGRLNTEAFF.